These 8 T cell receptor beta chains share one sample of origin, sequenced in a study of cytomegalovirus exposure and HLA in healthy donors. Researchers ran the PCR with 60 Vbeta and 13 Jbeta primers. This table comes from immunoSEQ multiplex PCR, and its TCRdb copy is limited to in-frame clones, with some not included. This sample yields under 250,000 clones, of which around 83% are seen a single time; more than 8.5% belongs to the top ten. The sample comprised PBMCs. These receptors all come from a woman aged 45 to 65 in good health and CMV-seropositive.

With respect to this clone: Other DNA sequences in this sample translate to the same CDR3. The chain couples TRBV5-1 to TRBJ2-5; TRBD1 matches at 7 bases. Germline CDR1 is SGHRS and CDR2 is YFSETQ. This CDR3 has 13 residues. The ends lost 0 bases at V and 5 bases at J; junction bases unmatched: 1. DNA of the CDR3: TGCGCCAGCAGCTTGGACAGGGGCGAGACCCAGTACTTC. Translated: CASSLDRGETQYF.

The chain uses TRBV25-1 and TRBJ1-2, with D hard to call. The germline V and J ends were trimmed by 8 bases and 9 bases, with 16 bases remaining between them. The germline V gene encodes CDR1 MGHDK and CDR2 SYGVNS. This CDR3 spans 12 amino acids. CDR3 sequence: CASSQEWRSYTF. The DNA for the CDR3 is TGTGCCAGCTCTCAGGAATGGAGGAGCTACACCTTC.

The genes are TRBV5-1 and TRBJ2-5; tentative D call: TRBD1 (5 bases). Trimming cost V 4 bases and J 5 bases, with 18 bases left between them. The germline CDR1 and CDR2 sequences are SGHRS and YFSETQ. The CDR3 has 15 amino acids. The CDR3 loop is CASSATASPGETQYF. CDR3 coding DNA: TGCGCCAGCAGCGCGACAGCCTCCCCTGGGGAGACCCAGTACTTC.

The V and J genes are TRBV29-1 and TRBJ1-5; TRBD1 aligns across 10 bases. This CDR3 is 12 amino acids long. Germline V CDR1 and CDR2: SQVTM, ANQGSEA. After removal of 4 bases from V and 9 bases from J, the junction contained 3 bases not matched to a gene. The CDR3 is CSVGDRGAPQHF. Written as DNA, the CDR3 is TGCAGCGTTGGGGACAGGGGAGCGCCCCAGCATTTT. Full variable domain (outside the CDR3, taken from reference TRBV29-1 and TRBJ1-5): SAVISQKPSRDICQRGTSLTIQCQVDSQVTMMFWYRQQPGQSLTLIATANQGSEATYESGFVIDKFPISRPNLTFSTLTVSNMSPEDSSIYLCSVGDRGAPQHFGDGTRLSIL.

This chain joins TRBV28 and TRBJ2-5, with D perhaps matching TRBD2 (5 bases). The germline V gene encodes CDR1 MDHEN and CDR2 SYDVKM. This CDR3 is built from 15 residues. Trimming pared 5 bases from V and 3 bases from J, leaving 16 bases between. The CDR3 DNA follows: TGTGCCAGCAGTACACCCGGAGGAGCGGAAGAGACCCAGTACTTC. Translation gives CASSTPGGAEETQYF.

This chain uses TRBV7-9 with TRBJ1-1, with TRBD1 matching over 7 bases. The germline V gene encodes CDR1 SEHNR and CDR2 FQNEAQ (reference sequence). This CDR3 region has 14 residues. Trimming removed 2 bases from V and 1 base from J; junction bases left unmatched: 1. CDR3 nucleotide sequence: TGTGCCAGCAGCTTAACAGGGGCGAACACTGAAGCTTTCTTT. Translated: CASSLTGANTEAFF.

The chain couples TRBV6-1 to TRBJ1-5; D may be TRBD1 (6 bases). Germline CDR1 is MNHNS and CDR2 is SASEGT. Trimming pared 5 bases from V and 5 bases from J, leaving 13 bases between. The CDR3 runs 14 residues. The CDR3 nucleotides read TGTGCCAGCAGTACTGACAGGACAGATCAGCCCCAGCATTTT. Amino acids: CASSTDRTDQPQHF.

CDR3 nucleotide sequence: TGTGCCAGCAGCTTAAAGACTGGGGGGGCGCAGCGCTACGAGCAGTACTTC. Its protein product is CASSLKTGGAQRYEQYF. The chain links TRBV7-2 to TRBJ2-7; D is possibly TRBD2 (7 bases). Germline CDR1 and CDR2: SGHTA and FQGNSA. Between the trimmed V and J ends, which lost 2 bases and 3 bases, there was a span of 20 bases. The CDR3 totals 17 residues.